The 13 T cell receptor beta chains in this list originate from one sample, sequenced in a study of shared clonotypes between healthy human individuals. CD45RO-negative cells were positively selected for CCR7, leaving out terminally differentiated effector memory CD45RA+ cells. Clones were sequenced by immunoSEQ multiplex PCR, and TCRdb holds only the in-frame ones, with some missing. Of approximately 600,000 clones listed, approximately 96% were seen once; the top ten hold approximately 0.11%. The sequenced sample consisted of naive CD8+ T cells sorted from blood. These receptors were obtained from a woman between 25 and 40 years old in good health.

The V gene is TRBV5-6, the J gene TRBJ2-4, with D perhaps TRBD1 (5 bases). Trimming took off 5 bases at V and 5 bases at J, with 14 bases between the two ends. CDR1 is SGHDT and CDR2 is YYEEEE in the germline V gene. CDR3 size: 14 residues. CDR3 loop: CASSKPDTENIQYF. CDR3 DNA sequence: TGTGCCAGCAGTAAACCGGACACGGAAAACATTCAGTACTTC.

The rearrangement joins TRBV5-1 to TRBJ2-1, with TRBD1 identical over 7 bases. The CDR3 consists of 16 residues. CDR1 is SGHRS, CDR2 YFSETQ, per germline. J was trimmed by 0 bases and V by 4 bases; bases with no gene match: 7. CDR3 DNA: TGCGCCAGCAGCCACCGGACAGGCGCCTCCTACAATGAGCAGTTCTTC. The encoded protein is CASSHRTGASYNEQFF.

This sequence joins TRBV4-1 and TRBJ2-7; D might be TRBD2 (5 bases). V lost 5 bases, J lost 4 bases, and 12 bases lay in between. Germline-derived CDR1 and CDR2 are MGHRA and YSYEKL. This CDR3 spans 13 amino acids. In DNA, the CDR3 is TGCGCCAGCAGCTCGGCGGGTGGGTACGAGCAGTACTTC. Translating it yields CASSSAGGYEQYF.

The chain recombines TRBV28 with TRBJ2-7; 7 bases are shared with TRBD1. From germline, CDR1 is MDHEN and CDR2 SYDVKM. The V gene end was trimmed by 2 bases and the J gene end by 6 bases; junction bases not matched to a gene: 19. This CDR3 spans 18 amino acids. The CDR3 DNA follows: TGTGCCAGCAGTTTAAGGGGGCCAAGCCCAGGACCCATACGCGAGCAGTACTTC. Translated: CASSLRGPSPGPIREQYF.

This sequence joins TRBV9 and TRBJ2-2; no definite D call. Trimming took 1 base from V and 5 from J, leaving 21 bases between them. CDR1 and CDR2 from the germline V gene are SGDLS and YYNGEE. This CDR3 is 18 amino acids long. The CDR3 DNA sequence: TGTGCCAGCAGCGTATCGAACCCGAACGGCCGAACGACCGGGGAGCTGTTTTTT. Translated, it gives CASSVSNPNGRTTGELFF.

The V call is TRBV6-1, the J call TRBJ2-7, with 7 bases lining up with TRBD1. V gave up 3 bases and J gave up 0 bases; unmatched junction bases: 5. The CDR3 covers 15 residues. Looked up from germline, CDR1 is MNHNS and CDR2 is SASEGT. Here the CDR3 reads CASSDLGDSSYEQYF. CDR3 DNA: TGTGCCAGCAGTGATTTAGGGGACAGCTCCTACGAGCAGTACTTC.

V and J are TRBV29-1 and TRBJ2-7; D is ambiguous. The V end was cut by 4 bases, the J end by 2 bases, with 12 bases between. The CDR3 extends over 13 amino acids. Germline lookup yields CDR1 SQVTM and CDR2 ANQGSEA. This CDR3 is CSVAKEFPYEQYF. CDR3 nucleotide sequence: TGCAGCGTTGCCAAAGAATTCCCCTACGAGCAGTACTTC.

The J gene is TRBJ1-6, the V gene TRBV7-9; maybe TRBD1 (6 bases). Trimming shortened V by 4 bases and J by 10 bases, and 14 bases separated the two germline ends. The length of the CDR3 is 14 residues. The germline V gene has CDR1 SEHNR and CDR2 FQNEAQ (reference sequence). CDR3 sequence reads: CASSSPGHGSPLHF. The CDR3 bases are TGTGCCAGCAGCTCCCCGGGACATGGCTCACCCCTCCACTTT.

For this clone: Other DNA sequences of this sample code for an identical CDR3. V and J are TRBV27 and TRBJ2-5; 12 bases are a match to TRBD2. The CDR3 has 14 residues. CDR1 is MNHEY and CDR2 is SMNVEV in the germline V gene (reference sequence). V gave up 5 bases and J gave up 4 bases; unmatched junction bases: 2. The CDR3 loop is CASSPGLAGETQYF. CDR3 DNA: TGTGCCAGCAGTCCGGGACTAGCGGGAGAGACCCAGTACTTC.

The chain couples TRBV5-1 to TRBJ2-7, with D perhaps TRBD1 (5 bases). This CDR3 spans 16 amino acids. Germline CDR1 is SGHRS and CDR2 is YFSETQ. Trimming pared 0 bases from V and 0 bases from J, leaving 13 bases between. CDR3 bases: TGCGCCAGCAGCTTGGTCATTGGCCAGGGCTCCTACGAGCAGTACTTC. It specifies CASSLVIGQGSYEQYF.

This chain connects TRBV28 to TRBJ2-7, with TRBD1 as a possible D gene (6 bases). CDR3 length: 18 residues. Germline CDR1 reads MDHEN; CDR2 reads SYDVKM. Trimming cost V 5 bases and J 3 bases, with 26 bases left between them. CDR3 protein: CASSLNRVSNPERYEQYF. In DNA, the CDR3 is TGTGCCAGCAGTCTCAACAGGGTTTCAAACCCCGAACGCTACGAGCAGTACTTC.

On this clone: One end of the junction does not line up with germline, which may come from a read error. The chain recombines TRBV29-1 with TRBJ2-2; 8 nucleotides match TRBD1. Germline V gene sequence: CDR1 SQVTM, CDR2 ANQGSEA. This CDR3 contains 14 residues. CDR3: CSVEGTGNTGELFF. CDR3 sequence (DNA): TGCAGCGTCGAAGGGACAGGGAACACCGGGGAGCTGTTTTTT.

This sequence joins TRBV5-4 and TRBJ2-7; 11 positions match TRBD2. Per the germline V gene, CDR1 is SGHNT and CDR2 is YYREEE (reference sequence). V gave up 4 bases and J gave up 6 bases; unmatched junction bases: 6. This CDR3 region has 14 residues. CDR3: CASSQGLAGGEQYF. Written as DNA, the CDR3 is TGTGCCAGCAGCCAGGGGCTAGCGGGAGGCGAGCAGTACTTC.